What follows are 8 T cell receptor beta chains derived from one specimen sequenced in a study of shared clonotypes between healthy human individuals. Here immunoSEQ multiplex PCR was the method, and the copy in TCRdb shows in-frame clones only, minus some. The profile covers 2 million to 3 million clones, with over 85% appearing a single time and 0.13% to 0.15% taken by the ten largest. The sequenced sample was naive CD4+ T cells sorted from blood. Documented subset: CD45RA+ positively selected. The receptors stem from a man between 18 and 35 years old in good health.

The V gene is TRBV28, the J gene TRBJ1-1, with a weak D call TRBD1 (5 bases). With 4 bases removed from V and 1 base from J, the gap between germline ends came to 10 bases. CDR1 and CDR2 from the germline V gene are MDHEN and SYDVKM. The CDR3 has 14 residues. CDR3 region: CASSWLGGNTEAFF. The DNA of the CDR3 is TGTGCCAGCAGTTGGTTGGGGGGGAACACTGAAGCTTTCTTT.

The V call is TRBV7-9, the J call TRBJ1-1; D is undetermined. V shed 3 bases and J shed 11 bases, with 19 bases lying between them. CDR3 length: 14 residues. Germline CDR1 reads SEHNR; CDR2 reads FQNEAQ (reference sequence). CDR3: CASSLRETPLFAFF. The CDR3 nucleotides read TGTGCCAGCAGCTTGAGGGAGACCCCCCTTTTTGCTTTCTTT.

J is TRBJ2-7 and V is TRBV6-1; D gene uncertain. V was cut by 2 bases and J by 6 bases, with 8 bases left in between. Germline lookup yields CDR1 MNHNS and CDR2 SASEGT. CDR3 size: 12 residues. The CDR3 reads CASSEQGPEQYF. The CDR3 DNA reads as TGTGCCAGCAGTGAACAAGGGCCCGAGCAGTACTTC.

V is TRBV15 and J is TRBJ2-2; 7 bases match TRBD1. Per germline, CDR1 LNHNV and CDR2 YYDKDF (reference sequence). The CDR3 runs to 15 residues. The junction had 8 bases not matched to a gene; V was cut back by 4 bases and J by 6 bases. CDR3 loop: CATSTRQGMAGELFF. In DNA form, the CDR3 reads TGTGCCACCAGCACCAGACAGGGCATGGCCGGGGAGCTGTTTTTT.

This clone was observed a handful of times. The CDR3 DNA follows: TGTGCCAGCAGCTCACAGGGAGTCGACTACACCTTC. This gives the protein CASSSQGVDYTF. V and J are TRBV11-2 and TRBJ1-2, with D perhaps matching TRBD1 (6 bases). The CDR3 sequence is 12 residues long. CDR1 is SGHAT, CDR2 FQNNGV, per germline. V was trimmed by 4 bases and J by 10 bases, leaving 13 bases between them.

The count of this clone is one. The chain joins TRBV7-8 to TRBJ2-1; 8 nucleotides align to TRBD2. The CDR3 consists of 17 residues. J was trimmed by 0 bases and V by 5 bases; bases with no gene match: 9. CDR1 and CDR2 (germline): SGHVS, FQNEAQ. CDR3 protein: CASSLHLAGSSYNEQFF. The DNA for the CDR3 is TGTGCCAGCAGCCTACATTTAGCGGGGTCCTCCTACAATGAGCAGTTCTTC.

V gene TRBV2 combines with J gene TRBJ2-2; TRBD1 matches at 10 bases. The CDR3 contains 15 residues. V was pared by 6 bases and J by 7 bases, with 8 bases of the junction left unmatched. Germline V gives CDR1 SNHLY, CDR2 FYNNEI. The CDR3 DNA follows: TGTGCCAGCAGACCCGACAGGGGGCGAAGCGGGGAGCTGTTTTTT. Translated, it gives CASRPDRGRSGELFF.

The chain uses TRBV9 and TRBJ2-3, with TRBD2 identical over 8 bases. V trimming: 0 bases; J trimming: 5 bases; junction bases outside the gene matches: 8. Germline lookup yields CDR1 SGDLS and CDR2 YYNGEE. This CDR3 has 16 residues. Here the CDR3 reads CASSVGGSGGLDTQYF. DNA of the CDR3: TGTGCCAGCAGCGTAGGAGGAAGCGGGGGTTTAGATACGCAGTATTTT.